The T cell receptor (beta chain) under discussion was sequenced for a study of shared clonotypes between healthy human individuals. For this clone: Antigen specificity is unknown.

The germline V and J ends were trimmed by 1 base and 3 bases, with 10 bases remaining between them. Germline V gene sequence: CDR1 SEHNR, CDR2 FQNEAQ (reference sequence). The length of the CDR3 is 14 residues. Positive CCR7 selection of CD45RO-negative cells yielded the naive CD8 cells, and terminally differentiated effector memory CD45RA+ cells were excluded. TCRdb keeps only in-frame clones here, not all; method: immunoSEQ multiplex PCR. The sample contains fewer than 850,000 clones, roughly 96% of which appear only once. Study outcomes and limitations: About 5% of naive CD4 clonotypes were shared across a handful of donors.

This rearrangement joins TRBV7-9 to TRBJ2-7; D may be TRBD1 (5 bases). The sequence was collected from a man in his thirties or forties in good health. The sample consisted of naive CD8+ T cells sorted from blood. CDR3 in amino acids: CASSLVDRNYEQYF. The CDR3 DNA reads as TGTGCCAGCAGCTTAGTCGACAGAAACTACGAGCAGTACTTC.